This is a list of T cell receptor beta chains from one sample in a study of blood T cells in healthy people across ages. TCRdb re-called the 5' RACE reads with MiXCR, one entry per CDR3 protein. Of about 1,800,000 distinct CDR3 sequences listed, roughly 28% were seen once; the top ten hold 6.5% to 8.5%. Input material: blood. These receptors came from a woman aged 25 to 39 in good health. Both conserved end residues are part of each CDR3. D genes are given only for firm matches. Size values are once, few and many counts, or a class for expanded clones, and some rows have none.

D gene	V gene	clone size	J gene	CDR3 protein	CDR3 DNA
NA	TRBV2	NA	TRBJ2-5	CASSEPWGRETQYF	TGTGCCAGCAGTGAACCGTGGGGGAGGGAGACCCAGTACTTC
NA	TRBV24-1	NA	TRBJ1-2	CATSDGRGYTF	TGTGCCACCAGTGACGGTCGAGGCTACACCTTC
NA	TRBV9	few	TRBJ1-5	CASSVAPAEQPQHF	TGTGCCAGCAGCGTAGCCCCCGCGGAGCAGCCCCAGCATTTT
NA	TRBV5-1	few	TRBJ2-6	CASSPKRASGANVLTF	TGCGCCAGCAGCCCTAAGCGGGCCTCTGGGGCCAACGTCCTGACTTTC
NA	TRBV4-1	NA	TRBJ1-6	CASSQVMSSYNSPLHF	TGCGCCAGCAGCCAAGTGATGAGCTCCTATAATTCACCCCTCCACTTT
TRBD1	TRBV14	few	TRBJ1-6	CASRPTGGDSPLHF	TGTGCCAGCAGGCCGACAGGGGGGGATTCACCCCTCCACTTT
NA	TRBV12-3/TRBV12-4	many	TRBJ2-2	CASSLGNTGELFF	TGTGCCAGCAGTTTAGGGAACACCGGGGAGCTGTTTTTT
NA	TRBV6-6	few	TRBJ2-4	CASSKGRGINNEQYF	TGTGCCAGCTCTAAAGGACGGGGTATCAACAATGAGCAGTACTTC
TRBD1	TRBV4-1	NA	TRBJ1-2	CASSQPGQGDHGYTF	TGCGCCAGCAGCCAGCCGGGACAGGGGGATCATGGCTACACCTTC
NA	TRBV6-6	many	TRBJ2-7	CASSLTVGTLEQYF	TGTGCCAGCAGTTTGACAGTGGGGACTCTCGAGCAGTACTTC
TRBD1	TRBV18	few	TRBJ1-1	CASSPRQGSGTEAFF	TGTGCCAGCTCACCACGACAGGGATCGGGGACTGAAGCTTTCTTT
TRBD2	TRBV7-2	NA	TRBJ2-1	CASSLNRGRENERFF	TGTGCCAGCAGCTTAAATCGCGGGAGGGAAAATGAGCGGTTCTTC
TRBD1	TRBV6-5	few	TRBJ1-6	CASRRQGLLSPLHF	TGTGCCAGCAGAAGACAGGGCTTACTCTCACCCCTCCACTTT
NA	TRBV5-1	few	TRBJ1-4	CASSPGPADEKLFF	TGCGCCAGCAGCCCGGGACCGGCCGATGAAAAACTGTTTTTT